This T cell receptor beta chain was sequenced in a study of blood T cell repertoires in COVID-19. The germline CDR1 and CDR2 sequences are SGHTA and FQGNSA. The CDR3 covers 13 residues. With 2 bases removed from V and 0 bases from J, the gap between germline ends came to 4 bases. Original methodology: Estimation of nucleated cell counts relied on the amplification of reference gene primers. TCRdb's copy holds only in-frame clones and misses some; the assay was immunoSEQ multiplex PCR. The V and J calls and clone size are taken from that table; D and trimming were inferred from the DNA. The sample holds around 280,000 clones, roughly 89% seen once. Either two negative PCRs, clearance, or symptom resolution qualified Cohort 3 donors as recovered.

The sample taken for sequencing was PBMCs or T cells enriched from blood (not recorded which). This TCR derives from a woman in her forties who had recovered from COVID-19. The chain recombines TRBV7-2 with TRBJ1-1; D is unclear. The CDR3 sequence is CASSLPMNTEAFF. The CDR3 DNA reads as TGTGCCAGCAGCTTACCTATGAACACTGAAGCTTTCTTT.